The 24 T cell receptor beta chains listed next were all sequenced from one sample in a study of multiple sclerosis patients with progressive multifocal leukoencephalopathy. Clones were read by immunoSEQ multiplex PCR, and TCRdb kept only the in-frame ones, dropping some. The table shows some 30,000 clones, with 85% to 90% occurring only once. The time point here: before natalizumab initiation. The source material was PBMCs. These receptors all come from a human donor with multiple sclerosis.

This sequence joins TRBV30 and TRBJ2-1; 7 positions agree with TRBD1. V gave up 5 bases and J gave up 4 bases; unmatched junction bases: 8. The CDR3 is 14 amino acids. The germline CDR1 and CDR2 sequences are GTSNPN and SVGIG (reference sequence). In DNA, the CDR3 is TGTGCCTGGCTCGGACAGGACTTTTACAATGAGCAGTTCTTC. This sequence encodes CAWLGQDFYNEQFF.

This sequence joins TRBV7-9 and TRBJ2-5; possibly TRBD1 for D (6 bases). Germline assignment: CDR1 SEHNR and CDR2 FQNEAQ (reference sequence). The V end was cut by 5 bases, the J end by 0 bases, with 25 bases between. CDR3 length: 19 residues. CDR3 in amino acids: CASSTTGTETTTYQETQYF. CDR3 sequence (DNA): TGTGCCAGCAGCACTACAGGGACGGAGACCACCACTTACCAAGAGACCCAGTACTTC.

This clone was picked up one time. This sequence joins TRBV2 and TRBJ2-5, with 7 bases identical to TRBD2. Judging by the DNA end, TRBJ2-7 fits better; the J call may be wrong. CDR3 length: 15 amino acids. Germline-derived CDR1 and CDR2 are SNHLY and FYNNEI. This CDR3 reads CASRPWGGISYEQYF. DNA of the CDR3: TGTGCCAGCAGACCCTGGGGGGGTATATCCTACGAGCAGTACTTC.

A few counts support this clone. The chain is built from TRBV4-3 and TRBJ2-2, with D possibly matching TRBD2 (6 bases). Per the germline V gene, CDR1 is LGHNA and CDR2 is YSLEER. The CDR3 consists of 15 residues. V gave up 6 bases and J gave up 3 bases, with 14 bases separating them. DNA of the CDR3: TGCGCCAGCAGAGGAGGGGTCGTGGACACCGGGGAGCTGTTTTTT. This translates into CASRGGVVDTGELFF.

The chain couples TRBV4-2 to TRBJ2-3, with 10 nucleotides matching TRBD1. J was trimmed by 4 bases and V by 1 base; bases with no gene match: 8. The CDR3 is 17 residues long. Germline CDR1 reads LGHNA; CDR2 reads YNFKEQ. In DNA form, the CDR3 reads TGTGCCAGCAGCCAAGGACCGGGGACAGGGGTCCCAGATACGCAGTATTTT. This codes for CASSQGPGTGVPDTQYF.

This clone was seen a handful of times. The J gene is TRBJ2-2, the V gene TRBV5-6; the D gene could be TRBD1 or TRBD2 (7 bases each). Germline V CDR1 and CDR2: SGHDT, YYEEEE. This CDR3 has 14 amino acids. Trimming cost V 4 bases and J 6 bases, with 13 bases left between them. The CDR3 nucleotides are TGTGCCAGCAGCACCCAGGGGGGGTCCGGGGAGCTGTTTTTT. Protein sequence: CASSTQGGSGELFF. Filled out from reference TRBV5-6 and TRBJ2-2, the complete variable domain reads DAGVTQSPTHLIKTRGQQVTLRCSPKSGHDTVSWYQQALGQGPQFIFQYYEEEERQRGNFPDRFSGHQFPNYSSELNVNALLLGDSALYLCASSTQGGSGELFFGEGSRLTVL.

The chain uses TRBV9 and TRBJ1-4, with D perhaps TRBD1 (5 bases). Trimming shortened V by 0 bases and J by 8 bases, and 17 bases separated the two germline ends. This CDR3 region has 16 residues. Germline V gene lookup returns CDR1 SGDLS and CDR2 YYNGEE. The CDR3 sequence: CASSVAGIGASEKLFF. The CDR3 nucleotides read TGTGCCAGCAGCGTAGCAGGGATAGGGGCGTCGGAAAAACTGTTTTTT.

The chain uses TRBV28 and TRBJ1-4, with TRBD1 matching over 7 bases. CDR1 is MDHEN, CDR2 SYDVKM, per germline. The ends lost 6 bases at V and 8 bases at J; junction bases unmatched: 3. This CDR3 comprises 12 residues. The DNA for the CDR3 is TGTGCCAGCAGCCGGGACAGAGAAAAACTGTTTTTT. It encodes CASSRDREKLFF.

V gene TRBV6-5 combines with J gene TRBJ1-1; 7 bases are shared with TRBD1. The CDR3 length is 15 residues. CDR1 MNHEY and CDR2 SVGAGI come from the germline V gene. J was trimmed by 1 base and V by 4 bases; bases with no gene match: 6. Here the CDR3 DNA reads TGTGCCAGCAGTTTGACAGGGAGTACGAACACTGAAGCTTTCTTT. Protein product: CASSLTGSTNTEAFF.

CDR3 protein: CAWSRTAIYEQYF. As DNA, the CDR3 is TGTGCCTGGAGTAGGACAGCCATCTACGAGCAGTACTTC. The V and J genes are TRBV30 and TRBJ2-7; a weak D match, TRBD1 (6 bases). The V gene lost 2 bases and the J gene lost 3 bases, with 11 bases spanning the gap. CDR1 and CDR2 (germline): GTSNPN, SVGIG (reference sequence). This CDR3 region has 13 residues.

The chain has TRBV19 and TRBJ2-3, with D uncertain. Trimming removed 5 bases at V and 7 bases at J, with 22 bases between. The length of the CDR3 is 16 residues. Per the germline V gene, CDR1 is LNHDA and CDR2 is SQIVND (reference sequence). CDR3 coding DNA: TGTGCCAGTAGTCCGACCTGGAATACTGGGTGGAATACGCAGTATTTT. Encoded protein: CASSPTWNTGWNTQYF.

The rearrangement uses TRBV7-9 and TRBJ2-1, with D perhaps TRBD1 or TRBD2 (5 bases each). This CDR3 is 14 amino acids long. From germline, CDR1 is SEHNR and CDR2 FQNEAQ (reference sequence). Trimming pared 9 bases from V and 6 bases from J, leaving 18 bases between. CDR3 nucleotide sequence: TGTGCCAGTCATGGGACCACGACGCCCAATGAGCAGTTCTTC. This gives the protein CASHGTTTPNEQFF.

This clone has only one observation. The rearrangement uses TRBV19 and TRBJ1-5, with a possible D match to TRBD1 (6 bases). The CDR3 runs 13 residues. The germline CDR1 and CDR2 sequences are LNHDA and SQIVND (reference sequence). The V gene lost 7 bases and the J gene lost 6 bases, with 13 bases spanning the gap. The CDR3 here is CASNPGGSQPQHF. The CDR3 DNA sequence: TGTGCCAGTAATCCGGGGGGCAGTCAGCCCCAGCATTTT.

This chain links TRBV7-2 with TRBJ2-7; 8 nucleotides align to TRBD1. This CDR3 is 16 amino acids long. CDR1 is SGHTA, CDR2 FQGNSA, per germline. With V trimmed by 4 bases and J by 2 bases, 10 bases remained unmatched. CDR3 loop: CASSSDLGQAAYEQYF. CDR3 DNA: TGTGCCAGCAGCTCGGATCTGGGACAGGCGGCCTACGAGCAGTACTTC. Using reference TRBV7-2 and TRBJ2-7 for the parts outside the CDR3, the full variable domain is GAGVSQSPSNKVTEKGKDVELRCDPISGHTALYWYRQSLGQGLEFLIYFQGNSAPDKSGLPSDRFSAERTGGSVSTLTIQRTQQEDSAVYLCASSSDLGQAAYEQYFGPGTRLTVT.

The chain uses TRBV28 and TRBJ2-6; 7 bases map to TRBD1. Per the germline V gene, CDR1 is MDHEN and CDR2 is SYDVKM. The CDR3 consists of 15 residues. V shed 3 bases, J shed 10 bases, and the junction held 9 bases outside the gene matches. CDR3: CASSFNPPRGNVLTF. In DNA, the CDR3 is TGTGCCAGCAGTTTTAACCCTCCCAGGGGGAACGTCCTGACTTTC. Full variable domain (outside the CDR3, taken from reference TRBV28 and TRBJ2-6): DVKVTQSSRYLVKRTGEKVFLECVQDMDHENMFWYRQDPGLGLRLIYFSYDVKMKEKGDIPEGYSVSREKKERFSLILESASTNQTSMYLCASSFNPPRGNVLTFGAGSRLTVL.

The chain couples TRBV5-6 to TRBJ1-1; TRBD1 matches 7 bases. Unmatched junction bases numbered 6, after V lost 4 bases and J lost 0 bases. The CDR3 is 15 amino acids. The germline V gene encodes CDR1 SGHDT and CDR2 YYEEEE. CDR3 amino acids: CASSPGTVMNTEAFF. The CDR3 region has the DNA TGTGCCAGCAGCCCGGGGACAGTTATGAACACTGAAGCTTTCTTT.

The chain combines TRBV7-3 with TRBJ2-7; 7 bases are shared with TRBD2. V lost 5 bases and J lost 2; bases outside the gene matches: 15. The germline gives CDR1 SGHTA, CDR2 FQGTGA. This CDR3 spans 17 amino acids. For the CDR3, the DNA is TGTGCCAGCAGCCTCCCCCGGTTTGGCGGGGGAACCTACGAGCAGTACTTC. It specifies CASSLPRFGGGTYEQYF.

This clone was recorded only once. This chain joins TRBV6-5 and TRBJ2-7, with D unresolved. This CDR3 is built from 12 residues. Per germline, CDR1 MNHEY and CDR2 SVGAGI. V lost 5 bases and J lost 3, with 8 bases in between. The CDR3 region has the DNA TGTGCCAGCAGTGAACTAAACTACGAGCAGTACTTC. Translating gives CASSELNYEQYF.

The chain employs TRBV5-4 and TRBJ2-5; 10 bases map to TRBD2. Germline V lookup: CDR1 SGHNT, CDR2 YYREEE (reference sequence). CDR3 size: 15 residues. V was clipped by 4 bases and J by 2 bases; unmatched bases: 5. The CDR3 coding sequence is TGTGCCAGCAGCCTACTAGCGGGGCAACAAGAGACCCAGTACTTC. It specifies CASSLLAGQQETQYF. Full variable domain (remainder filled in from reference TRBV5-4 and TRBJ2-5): ETGVTQSPTHLIKTRGQQVTLRCSSQSGHNTVSWYQQALGQGPQFIFQYYREEENGRGNFPPRFSGLQFPNYSSELNVNALELDDSALYLCASSLLAGQQETQYFGPGTRLLVL.

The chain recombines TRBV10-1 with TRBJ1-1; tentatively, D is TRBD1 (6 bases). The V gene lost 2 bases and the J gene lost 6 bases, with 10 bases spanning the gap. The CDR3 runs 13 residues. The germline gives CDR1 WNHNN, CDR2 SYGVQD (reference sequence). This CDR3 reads CASSEGGRAEAFF. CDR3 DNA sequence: TGCGCCAGCAGTGAGGGGGGGCGCGCTGAAGCTTTCTTT.

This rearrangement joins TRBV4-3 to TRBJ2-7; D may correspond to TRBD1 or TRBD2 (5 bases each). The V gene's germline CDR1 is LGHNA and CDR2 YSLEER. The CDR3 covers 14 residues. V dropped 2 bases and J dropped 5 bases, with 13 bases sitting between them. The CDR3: CASSQRPRDHEQYF. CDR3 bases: TGCGCCAGCAGCCAACGACCCAGGGACCACGAGCAGTACTTC.

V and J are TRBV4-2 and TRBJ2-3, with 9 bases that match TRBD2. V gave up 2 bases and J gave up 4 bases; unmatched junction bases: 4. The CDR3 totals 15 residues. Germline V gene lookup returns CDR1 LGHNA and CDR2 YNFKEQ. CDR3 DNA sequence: TGTGCCAGCAGCCAACTAGCGGGGTTATCAGATACGCAGTATTTT. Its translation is CASSQLAGLSDTQYF.

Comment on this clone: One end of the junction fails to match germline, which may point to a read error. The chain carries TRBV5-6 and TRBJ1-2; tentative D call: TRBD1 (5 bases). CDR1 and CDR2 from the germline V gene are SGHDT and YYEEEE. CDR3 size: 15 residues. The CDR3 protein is CARSFLGGSNYGYTF. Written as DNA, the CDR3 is TGTGCCCGCAGCTTCTTGGGGGGGTCTAACTATGGCTACACCTTC.

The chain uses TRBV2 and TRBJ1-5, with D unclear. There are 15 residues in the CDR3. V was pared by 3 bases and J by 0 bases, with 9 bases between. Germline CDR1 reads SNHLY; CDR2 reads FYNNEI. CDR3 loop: CASSDLQYSNQPQHF. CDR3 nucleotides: TGTGCCAGCAGTGATTTACAGTATAGCAATCAGCCCCAGCATTTT.